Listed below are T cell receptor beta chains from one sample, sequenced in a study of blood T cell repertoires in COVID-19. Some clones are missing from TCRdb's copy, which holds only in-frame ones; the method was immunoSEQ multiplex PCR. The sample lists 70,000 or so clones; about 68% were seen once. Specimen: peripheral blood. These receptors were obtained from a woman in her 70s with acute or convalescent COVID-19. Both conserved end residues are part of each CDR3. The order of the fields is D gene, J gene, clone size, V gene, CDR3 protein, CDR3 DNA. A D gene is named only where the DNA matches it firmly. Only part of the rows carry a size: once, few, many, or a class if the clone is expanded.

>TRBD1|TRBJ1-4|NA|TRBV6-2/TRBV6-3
CASSFDGQGNNEKLFF
TGTGCCAGCAGTTTCGACGGACAGGGCAACAATGAAAAACTGTTTTTT
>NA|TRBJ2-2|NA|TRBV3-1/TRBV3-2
CASSLGGATGELFF
TGTGCCAGCAGCCTTGGGGGGGCCACCGGGGAGCTGTTTTTT
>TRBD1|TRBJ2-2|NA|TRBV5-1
CASSFGQGSIPGELFF
TGCGCCAGCAGCTTCGGACAGGGGTCGATCCCCGGGGAGCTGTTTTTT
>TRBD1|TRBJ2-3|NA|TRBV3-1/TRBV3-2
CASSYTQGFSTDTQYF
TGTGCCAGCAGTTATACACAGGGGTTTAGCACAGATACGCAGTATTTT
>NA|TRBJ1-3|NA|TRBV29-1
CSGYFGGNTIYF
TGCAGCGGCTACTTCGGGGGAAACACCATATATTTT
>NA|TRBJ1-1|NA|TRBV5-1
CASSFLGDMNTEAFF
TGCGCCAGCAGCTTTTTAGGGGACATGAACACTGAAGCTTTCTTT
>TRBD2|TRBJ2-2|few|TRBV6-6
CASSLTSGGTGELFF
TGTGCCAGCAGTTTGACTAGCGGGGGGACCGGGGAGCTGTTTTTT
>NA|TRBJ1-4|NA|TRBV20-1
CSATRGEKLFF
TGCAGTGCCACGCGCGGTGAAAAACTGTTTTTT
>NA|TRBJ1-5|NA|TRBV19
CASSIYELSSNQPQHF
TGTGCCAGTAGTATTTATGAGTTATCTAGCAATCAGCCCCAGCATTTT
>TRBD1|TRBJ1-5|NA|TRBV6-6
CASSPPRDRMSNQPQHF
TGTGCCAGCAGTCCTCCACGGGACAGGATGAGCAATCAGCCCCAGCATTTT
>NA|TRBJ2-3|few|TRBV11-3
CASSSSTDTQYF
TGTGCCAGCAGCTCTAGCACAGATACGCAGTATTTT
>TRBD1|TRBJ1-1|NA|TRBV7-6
CASSGDRSLWDTEAFF
TGTGCCAGCAGCGGGGACAGATCCTTGTGGGACACTGAAGCTTTCTTT
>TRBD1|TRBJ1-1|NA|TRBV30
CAWSEWDRSTEAFF
TGTGCCTGGAGTGAGTGGGACAGGAGCACTGAAGCTTTCTTT
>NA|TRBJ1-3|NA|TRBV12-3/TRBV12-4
CASSPPGGNTIYF
TGTGCCAGCAGTCCCCCCGGGGGAAACACCATATATTTT
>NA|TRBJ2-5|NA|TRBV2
CATRDVGYQETQYF
TGTGCCACCCGCGACGTGGGCTACCAAGAGACCCAGTACTTC
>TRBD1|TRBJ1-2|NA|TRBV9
CASSPEDRVTDGYTF
TGTGCCAGCAGCCCAGAGGACAGGGTGACGGACGGCTACACCTTC
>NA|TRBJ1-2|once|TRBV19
CASHSAGALIYGYTF
TGTGCCAGTCACTCCGCGGGGGCGCTTATCTATGGCTACACCTTC
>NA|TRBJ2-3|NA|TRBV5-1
CASSLAVTVTDTQYF
TGCGCCAGCAGCTTGGCCGTAACAGTTACAGATACGCAGTATTTT
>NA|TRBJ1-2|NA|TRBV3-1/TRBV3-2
CASRRLGGEGYTF
TGTGCCAGCAGACGTCTCGGAGGGGAGGGCTACACCTTC
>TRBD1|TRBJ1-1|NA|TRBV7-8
CASSRDRVPYTEAFF
TGTGCCAGCAGCCGAGACAGGGTCCCTTACACTGAAGCTTTCTTT
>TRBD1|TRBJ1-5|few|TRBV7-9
CASSPGTGGWSNQPQHF
TGTGCCAGCAGCCCTGGGACAGGGGGCTGGAGCAATCAGCCCCAGCATTTT
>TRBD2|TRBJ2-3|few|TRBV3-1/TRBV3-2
CASSQGTRGTDTQYF
TGTGCCAGCAGCCAAGGGACTAGAGGTACAGATACGCAGTATTTT
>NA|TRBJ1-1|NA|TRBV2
CASSEYPGMAFF
TGTGCCAGCAGTGAATATCCGGGAATGGCTTTCTTT
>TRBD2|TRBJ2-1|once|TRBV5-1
CASNLAGGPHEQFF
TGCGCCAGCAATCTAGCGGGGGGGCCCCATGAGCAGTTCTTC
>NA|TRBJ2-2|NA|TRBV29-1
CSVGRAGNTGELFF
TGCAGCGTTGGGAGGGCGGGGAACACCGGGGAGCTGTTTTTT
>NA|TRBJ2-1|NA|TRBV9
CASSVEVAGGEQFF
TGTGCCAGCAGCGTAGAGGTAGCTGGGGGGGAGCAGTTCTTC
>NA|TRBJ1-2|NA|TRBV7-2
CASSLAGDRGYTF
TGTGCCAGCAGCTTAGCCGGGGATAGGGGCTACACCTTC
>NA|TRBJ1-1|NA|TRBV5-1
CASSLPTFGGTEAFF
TGCGCCAGCAGCCTACCGACCTTTGGAGGGACTGAAGCTTTCTTT
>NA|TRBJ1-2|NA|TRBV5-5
CASSLEAQARGLTLNYGYTF
TGTGCCAGCAGCTTGGAGGCTCAGGCCAGGGGACTAACCTTAAACTATGGCTACACCTTC
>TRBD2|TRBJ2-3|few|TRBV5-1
CASGRGRTDTQYF
TGCGCCAGCGGGAGGGGCCGAACAGATACGCAGTATTTT
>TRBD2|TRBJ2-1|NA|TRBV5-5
CASSLSGLAVYNEQFF
TGTGCCAGCAGCTTGTCAGGGCTAGCGGTATACAATGAGCAGTTCTTC
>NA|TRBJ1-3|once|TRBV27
CASMALGMAGNTIYF
TGTGCCAGCATGGCCCTGGGCATGGCTGGAAACACCATATATTTT
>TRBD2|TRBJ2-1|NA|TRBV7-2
CASSSIPGTSGYNEQFF
TGTGCCAGCAGCTCAATCCCCGGGACTAGCGGTTACAATGAGCAGTTCTTC
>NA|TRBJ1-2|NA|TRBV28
CASSSPTLSYGYTF
TGTGCCAGCAGTTCGCCCACTTTGTCCTATGGCTACACCTTC
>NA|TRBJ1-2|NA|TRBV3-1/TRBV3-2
CASSQGAPRGYGYTF
TGTGCCAGCAGCCAAGGGGCTCCCCGTGGCTATGGCTACACCTTC
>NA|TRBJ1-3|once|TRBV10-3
CAISRTQGSSGNTIYF
TGTGCCATCAGCAGAACACAGGGCTCCTCTGGAAACACCATATATTTT
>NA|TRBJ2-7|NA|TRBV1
CTSSQAPHREQYF
TGCACCAGCAGCCAAGCCCCCCATCGGGAGCAGTACTTC
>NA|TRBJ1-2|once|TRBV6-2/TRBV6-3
CASSQIRYGYTF
TGTGCCAGCAGTCAGATCCGCTATGGCTACACCTTC
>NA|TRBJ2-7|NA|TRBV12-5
CARCPGSRTSSYEQYF
TGTGCTAGATGCCCGGGGAGTCGAACCAGCTCCTACGAGCAGTACTTC
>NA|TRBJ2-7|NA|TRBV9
CASSTDGRLAYEQYF
TGTGCCAGCAGCACGGATGGGAGACTGGCATACGAGCAGTACTTC
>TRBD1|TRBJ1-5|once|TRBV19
CASSYRGADQPQHF
TGTGCCAGTAGTTACAGGGGCGCGGATCAGCCCCAGCATTTT
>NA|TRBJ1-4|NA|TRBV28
CASSWEGVDEKLFF
TGTGCCAGCAGTTGGGAAGGGGTAGATGAAAAACTGTTTTTT
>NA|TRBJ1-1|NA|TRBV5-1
CASSLGTVHSNTEAFF
TGCGCCAGCAGCTTGGGTACAGTTCATTCGAACACTGAAGCTTTCTTT
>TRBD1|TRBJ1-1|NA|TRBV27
CASSLGVGGRTEAFF
TGTGCCAGCAGTTTAGGGGTAGGGGGCAGAACTGAAGCTTTCTTT
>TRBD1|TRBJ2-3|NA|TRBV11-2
CASSSSRGQFTTDTQYF
TGTGCCAGCAGCTCATCCAGGGGGCAATTTACCACAGATACGCAGTATTTT
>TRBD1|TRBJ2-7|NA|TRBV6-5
CASRVTGGNEQYF
TGTGCCAGCCGGGTGACAGGGGGCAACGAGCAGTACTTC
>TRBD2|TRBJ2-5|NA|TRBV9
CASSVLAGEAETQYF
TGTGCCAGCAGCGTACTAGCGGGGGAGGCAGAGACCCAGTACTTC
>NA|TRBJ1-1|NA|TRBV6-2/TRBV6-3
CASSYKNMNTEAFF
TGTGCCAGCAGTTATAAGAACATGAACACTGAAGCTTTCTTT
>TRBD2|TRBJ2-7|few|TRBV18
CASSPTSGPSSYEQYF
TGTGCCAGCTCGCCGACTAGCGGGCCATCTTCCTACGAGCAGTACTTC
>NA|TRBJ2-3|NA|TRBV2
CASLSTRGTDTQYF
TGTGCCAGTCTTAGTACTCGGGGGACAGATACGCAGTATTTT
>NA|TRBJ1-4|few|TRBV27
CASSLRTRNNEKLFF
TGTGCCAGCAGTTTAAGGACAAGGAATAATGAAAAACTGTTTTTT
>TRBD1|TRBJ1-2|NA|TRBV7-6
CASSSRDSPRVREGYTF
TGTGCCAGCAGCTCTAGGGACAGCCCAAGGGTGAGAGAGGGCTACACCTTC
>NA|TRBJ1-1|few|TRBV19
CATSRGGNTEAFF
TGTGCCACTTCTCGGGGAGGGAACACTGAAGCTTTCTTT
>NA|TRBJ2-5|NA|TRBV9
CASSGSIQETQYF
TGTGCCAGCAGCGGCAGTATTCAAGAGACCCAGTACTTC
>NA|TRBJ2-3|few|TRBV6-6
CASRDSQATDTQYF
TGTGCCAGCAGGGACAGTCAAGCGACAGATACGCAGTATTTT
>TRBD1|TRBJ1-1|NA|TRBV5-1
CASSPVTGRENTEAFF
TGCGCCAGCAGCCCTGTGACAGGGCGGGAGAACACTGAAGCTTTCTTT
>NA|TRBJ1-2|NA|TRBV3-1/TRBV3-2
CASSLLADRTSNYGYTF
TGTGCCAGCAGCCTATTAGCCGACAGGACCTCTAACTATGGCTACACCTTC
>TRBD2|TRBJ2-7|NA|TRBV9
CASSVGPASGGSYEQYF
TGTGCCAGCAGCGTAGGACCCGCTAGCGGGGGCTCCTACGAGCAGTACTTC